These T cell receptor beta chains were read from a single sample in a study of neurological immune-mediated disorders. TCRdb analysed the 5' RACE reads with MiXCR anew, one entry per CDR3 protein. The sample lists 66,000 or so distinct CDR3 sequences; nearly 3.5% were seen once. The sample was PBMCs. These receptors were taken from a middle-aged man with multiple sclerosis. Each CDR3 is given with its conserved first and last residue. A D gene is named only where the DNA matches it firmly. The size field reads once, few, many or a size class.

D	V	size	J	CDR3	DNA
NA	TRBV7-6	many	TRBJ2-1	CASSRTGRQSYNEQFF	TGTGCCAGCAGCCGAACCGGACGACAGTCCTACAATGAGCAGTTCTTC
NA	TRBV20-1	many	TRBJ2-7	CSARLVSPGEQYF	TGCAGTGCTAGATTAGTCTCCCCTGGCGAGCAGTACTTC
TRBD1	TRBV5-1	many	TRBJ1-1	CASSRQGGTEAFF	TGCGCCAGCAGTAGACAGGGGGGCACTGAAGCTTTCTTT
TRBD1	TRBV6-5	many	TRBJ1-3	CASSYSGTVLGNTIYF	TGTGCCAGCAGTTATTCCGGGACAGTTCTTGGAAACACCATATATTTT
TRBD2	TRBV3-1	many	TRBJ2-5	CASSPRTSGGLIKTQYF	TGTGCCAGCAGCCCAAGGACTAGCGGGGGTCTCATTAAGACCCAGTACTTC
NA	TRBV6-6	many	TRBJ2-3	CASMGLSTDTQYF	TGTGCCAGCATGGGGCTAAGCACAGATACGCAGTATTTT
TRBD1	TRBV20-1	many	TRBJ2-7	CSAEDRVGSYEQYF	TGCAGTGCTGAGGACAGGGTGGGGTCCTACGAGCAGTACTTC
NA	TRBV10-2	many	TRBJ2-1	CASSLGAHRNEQFF	TGCGCCAGCAGCCTCGGGGCCCACCGCAATGAGCAGTTCTTC
TRBD1	TRBV20-1	many	TRBJ1-4	CSAPTGGGEKLFF	TGCAGTGCTCCTACAGGGGGTGGTGAAAAACTGTTTTTT
TRBD1	TRBV5-1	many	TRBJ2-5	CASSLEGAEETQYF	TGCGCCAGCAGCTTGGAGGGGGCGGAGGAGACCCAGTACTTC
NA	TRBV2	many	TRBJ1-2	CASKGELRDGYTF	TGTGCCAGCAAGGGAGAGCTGAGGGACGGCTACACCTTC
NA	TRBV7-8	many	TRBJ1-2	CASSLWGSGGGGYTF	TGTGCCAGCAGCTTATGGGGAAGCGGAGGTGGCGGCTACACCTTC
TRBD2	TRBV6-5	few	TRBJ2-2	CASSALGGRNTGELFF	TGTGCCAGCAGTGCCCTGGGCGGGAGGAACACCGGGGAGCTGTTTTTT
NA	TRBV3-1	many	TRBJ1-1	CASSQGQPSSEAFF	TGTGCCAGCAGCCAAGGGCAGCCCTCCTCTGAAGCTTTCTTT
NA	TRBV11-1	many	TRBJ2-4	CASSLGELQALAKNIQYF	TGTGCCAGCAGCTTAGGAGAACTACAGGCATTAGCCAAAAACATTCAGTACTTC
NA	TRBV18	many	TRBJ1-2	CASSPPAPNYGYTF	TGTGCCAGCTCACCACCAGCTCCTAACTATGGCTACACCTTC
NA	TRBV5-5	many	TRBJ2-7	CASSLSPGRKAYEQYF	TGTGCCAGCAGCTTAAGCCCCGGTCGAAAGGCTTACGAGCAGTACTTC
NA	TRBV10-3	many	TRBJ2-1	CAISTGTRNEQFF	TGTGCCATCAGTACCGGGACTCGTAATGAGCAGTTCTTC
TRBD2	TRBV3-1	many	TRBJ2-5	CASSPTSGQETQYF	TGTGCCAGCAGCCCAACTAGCGGACAAGAGACCCAGTACTTC
TRBD2	TRBV5-1	many	TRBJ2-7	CASSSPSGRSYEQYF	TGCGCCAGCAGCTCGCCAAGCGGGAGGTCCTACGAGCAGTACTTC
NA	TRBV20-1	many	TRBJ2-1	CSAHYNEQFF	TGCAGTGCCCACTACAATGAGCAGTTCTTC
NA	TRBV29-1	many	TRBJ2-7	CSVQGPLSYEQYF	TGCAGCGTTCAAGGTCCTCTCAGCTACGAGCAGTACTTC